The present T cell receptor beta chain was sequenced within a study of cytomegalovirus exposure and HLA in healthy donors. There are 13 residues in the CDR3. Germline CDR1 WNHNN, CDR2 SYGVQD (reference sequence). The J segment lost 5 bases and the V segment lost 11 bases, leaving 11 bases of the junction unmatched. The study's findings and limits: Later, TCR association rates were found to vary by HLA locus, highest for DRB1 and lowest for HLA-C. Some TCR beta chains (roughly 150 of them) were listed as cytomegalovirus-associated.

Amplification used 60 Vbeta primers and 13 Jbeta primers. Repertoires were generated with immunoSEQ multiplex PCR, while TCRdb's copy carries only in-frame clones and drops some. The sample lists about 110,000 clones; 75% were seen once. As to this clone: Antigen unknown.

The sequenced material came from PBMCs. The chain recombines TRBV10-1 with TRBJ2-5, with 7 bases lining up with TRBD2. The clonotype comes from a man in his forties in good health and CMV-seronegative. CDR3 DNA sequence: TGCGCCGGCATGACTAGCCCCAGGGAGACCCAGTACTTC. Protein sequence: CAGMTSPRETQYF.